The 14 T cell receptor beta chains below were found in one sample sequenced in a study of monozygotic twins with cystic fibrosis. Profiled with immunoSEQ multiplex PCR; TCRdb holds only in-frame clones, not every one. The sample has 25,000 to 35,000 clones, over 80% seen once; the top ten hold roughly 0.9%. Specimen: blood. Receptors originate from a girl aged 2-10 years with cystic fibrosis.

This clone was detected once. The chain links TRBV27 to TRBJ2-7, with TRBD1 matching 10 bases. V gave up 5 bases and J gave up 6 bases; unmatched junction bases: 4. CDR3 length: 13 residues. Looked up from germline, CDR1 is MNHEY and CDR2 is SMNVEV (reference sequence). CDR3 loop: CASSPRTGGEQYF. CDR3 coding DNA: TGTGCCAGCAGTCCCCGGACAGGGGGCGAGCAGTACTTC.

CDR3 region: CASSVDSTDTQYF. The DNA for the CDR3 is TGTGCCAGCAGTGTTGACAGCACAGATACGCAGTATTTT. The chain has TRBV6-4 and TRBJ2-3; no firm D call. Germline CDR1 reads MRHNA; CDR2 reads SNTAGT. The CDR3 has 13 residues. V lost 4 bases, J lost 0 bases, and 5 bases lay in between.

The rearrangement links TRBV6-5 to TRBJ2-7; the D is unclear. Trimming removed 5 bases from V and 8 bases from J, with 16 bases in between. Germline loops: CDR1 MNHEY, CDR2 SVGAGI. CDR3 length: 13 amino acids. CDR3: CASSQRRQTKQYF. CDR3 nucleotide sequence: TGTGCCAGCAGTCAACGGAGACAAACCAAGCAGTACTTC.

This clone was observed a handful of times. The V gene is TRBV7-3, the J gene TRBJ2-1; possibly TRBD1 for D (6 bases). Germline-derived CDR1 and CDR2 are SGHTA and FQGTGA. This CDR3 spans 15 amino acids. Trimming left V 5 bases short and J 1 base short, with 12 bases between. Here the CDR3 DNA reads TGTGCCAGCAGCCCGGAGCAGGGGTCCTACAATGAGCAGTTCTTC. Translated: CASSPEQGSYNEQFF.

The chain carries TRBV6-5 and TRBJ1-1; unclear D gene. This CDR3 is built from 11 residues. V gave up 8 bases and J gave up 1 base, with 5 bases separating them. Looked up from germline, CDR1 is MNHEY and CDR2 is SVGAGI. CDR3 sequence: CASSRNTEAFF. The DNA for the CDR3 is TGTGCCAGCTCAAGGAACACTGAAGCTTTCTTT.

This rearrangement joins TRBV5-1 to TRBJ1-3, with TRBD1 matching over 7 bases. This CDR3 is 14 amino acids long. In germline, CDR1 is SGHRS, CDR2 YFSETQ. The V segment lost 3 bases and the J segment 1 base; nucleotides outside the gene matches: 1. CDR3 DNA: TGCGCCAGCAGCTCGACAGGGTCTGGAAACACCATATATTTT. Protein product: CASSSTGSGNTIYF.

This sequence joins TRBV13 and TRBJ2-5, with a possible D match to TRBD2 (5 bases). The CDR3 is 14 residues long. Looked up from germline, CDR1 is PRHDT and CDR2 is FYEKMQ (reference sequence). V lost 5 bases to trimming and J lost 5 bases, with 15 bases between them. The CDR3 region has the DNA TGTGCCAGCAGCATACTAGACCGCCTGGAGACCCAGTACTTC. Amino acid sequence: CASSILDRLETQYF.

CDR3 coding DNA: TGTGCCACTAAACCTCAGAGACTAGCGGTGTACTACAATGAGCAGTTCTTC. Its protein product is CATKPQRLAVYYNEQFF. The genes are TRBV2 and TRBJ2-1; 9 nucleotides match TRBD2. The V segment lost 10 bases and the J segment 3 bases; nucleotides outside the gene matches: 16. CDR1 is SNHLY, CDR2 FYNNEI, per germline. The CDR3 loop spans 17 amino acids.

V usage is TRBV30 and J usage is TRBJ1-2; D may be TRBD1 (6 bases). This CDR3 spans 12 amino acids. Germline CDR1 reads GTSNPN; CDR2 reads SVGIG (reference sequence). The ends were cut back, 5 bases at V and 8 bases at J, with 15 bases in the middle. CDR3 in amino acids: CAWRPRGHGYTF. Written as DNA, the CDR3 is TGTGCCTGGCGGCCCAGGGGTCACGGCTACACCTTC.

The rearrangement joins TRBV7-9 to TRBJ2-1, with D possibly being TRBD2 (5 bases). This CDR3 is 15 amino acids long. Germline V gives CDR1 SEHNR, CDR2 FQNEAQ (reference sequence). Between the trimmed V and J ends, which lost 0 bases and 3 bases, there was a span of 9 bases. DNA for the CDR3: TGTGCCAGCAGCTTAGCGGGAGTCGACTACAATGAGCAGTTCTTC. Translation gives CASSLAGVDYNEQFF.

The CDR3 DNA follows: TGTGCCAGCAGCCACGGACAGGGAAGAACTACTAATGAAAAACTGTTTTTT. Encoded protein: CASSHGQGRTTNEKLFF. The V and J genes are TRBV5-4 and TRBJ1-4, with 8 bases matching TRBD1. CDR3 length: 17 residues. CDR1 and CDR2 from the germline V gene are SGHNT and YYREEE (reference sequence). V lost 4 bases and J lost 2; bases outside the gene matches: 10.

This clone occurred a few times. The chain links TRBV6-1 to TRBJ1-5, with a weak D call TRBD1 (5 bases). This CDR3 comprises 15 residues. The V end lost 5 bases, the J end lost 2 bases, and 13 bases lay between the germline ends. The V gene's germline CDR1 is MNHNS and CDR2 SASEGT. The CDR3 DNA is TGTGCCAGCAGTACCGGACATTATGGCAATCAGCCCCAGCATTTT. Protein: CASSTGHYGNQPQHF.

The chain joins TRBV6-5 to TRBJ2-7; D is possibly TRBD2 (6 bases). Deletions cut 0 bases from V and 2 bases from J, with 8 bases between. The germline V gene has CDR1 MNHEY and CDR2 SVGAGI. The CDR3 is made up of 14 amino acids. CDR3 loop: CASSYSWGAYEQYF. The CDR3 DNA reads TGTGCCAGCAGTTACTCATGGGGGGCCTACGAGCAGTACTTC.

The table lists this clone with a count of one. The CDR3 is CSVELKTGIHGYTF. CDR3 DNA sequence: TGCAGCGTTGAACTTAAGACAGGAATACATGGCTACACCTTC. The V and J genes are TRBV29-1 and TRBJ1-2; D might be TRBD1 (6 bases). Trimming shortened V by 2 bases and J by 6 bases, and 16 bases separated the two germline ends. Germline V gives CDR1 SQVTM, CDR2 ANQGSEA. The CDR3 loop spans 14 amino acids. The entire variable domain, with the rest obtained from reference TRBV29-1 and TRBJ1-2, is as follows: SAVISQKPSRDICQRGTSLTIQCQVDSQVTMMFWYRQQPGQSLTLIATANQGSEATYESGFVIDKFPISRPNLTFSTLTVSNMSPEDSSIYLCSVELKTGIHGYTFGSGTRLTVV.